The clone carrying this TCR beta chain was observed a handful of times. Its matching antigen is unknown. One junction end does not reproduce the germline sequence, and a read error may be involved. This sample was taken from a study of CD8 T cells in ankylosing spondylitis. General study points: Made up of eight highly homologous variants, a TCR beta motif appeared characteristic of ankylosing spondylitis blood.

The germline gives CDR1 MDHEN, CDR2 SYDVKM. This CDR3 is built from 12 residues. Quantitative 5'-RACE with molecular barcodes generated TCR beta libraries. A single record per CDR3 protein comes from TCRdb applying MiXCR to the 5' RACE reads. The profile covers fewer than 550,000 distinct CDR3 sequences, with approximately 5.3% appearing a single time and under 4.5% taken by the ten largest. The TCR was taken from a male donor with ankylosing spondylitis. The chain joins TRBV28 to TRBJ2-3; D unresolved. Sequences were obtained from blood, either unsorted or a sorted T cell fraction (not recorded which). DNA for the CDR3: TGTGCCAGCAGTTCTACCTACGGCCGTAAGGATTTT. Protein: CASSSTYGRKDF.